Listed below are T cell receptor beta chains from one sample, sequenced in a study of T cells after somatic rescue of genetic block. Using immunoSEQ multiplex PCR, the repertoire was profiled, and TCRdb retains in-frame clones only, with some absent. The sample carries some 70,000 clones, approximately 91% recorded once. The sequencing sample was made of peripheral blood mononuclear cells (PBMCs). Receptors originate from a man aged 25 to 40. Both conserved end residues are part of each CDR3. D genes are given only for firm matches. Clone size is given for some rows only: seen once, a few or many times, or a class if the clone is expanded.

V: TRBV5-1
D: NA
J: TRBJ1-5
size: NA
DNA: TGCGCCAGCAGCCGGGGCGAAAATCAGCCCCAGCATTTT
CDR3: CASSRGENQPQHF

V: TRBV19
D: NA
J: TRBJ2-7
size: NA
DNA: TGTGCCAGTAGTCTAGGGAGCTCCTACGAGCAGTACTTC
CDR3: CASSLGSSYEQYF

V: TRBV7-9
D: NA
J: TRBJ1-1
size: NA
DNA: TGTGCCAGCAGCTTAGCGAACCGAAACACTGAAGCTTTCTTT
CDR3: CASSLANRNTEAFF

V: TRBV18
D: NA
J: TRBJ2-7
size: NA
DNA: TGTGCCAGCTCACCACGCCGGGAGACCTACGAGCAGTACTTC
CDR3: CASSPRRETYEQYF

V: TRBV19
D: NA
J: TRBJ1-5
size: NA
DNA: TGTGCCAGTAGACTCGGCAATCAGCCCCAGCATTTT
CDR3: CASRLGNQPQHF

V: TRBV6-1
D: NA
J: TRBJ2-4
size: NA
DNA: TGTGCCAGCAGTGGATCAGGGGCCAAAAACATTCAGTACTTC
CDR3: CASSGSGAKNIQYF

V: TRBV27
D: TRBD2
J: TRBJ2-7
size: NA
DNA: TGTGCCAGCAGTCCACTAGCGGGAGCGTTCTACGAGCAGTACTTC
CDR3: CASSPLAGAFYEQYF

V: TRBV7-9
D: TRBD2
J: TRBJ2-7
size: once
DNA: TGTGCCAGCAGCTTCTCTAGCGGGGAGGGGTCCTTC
CDR3: CASSFSSGEGSF

V: TRBV5-1
D: NA
J: TRBJ2-2
size: NA
DNA: TGCGCCAGCAGCTCATCCGGCGGGGAGCTGTTTTTT
CDR3: CASSSSGGELFF

V: TRBV13
D: NA
J: TRBJ2-5
size: NA
DNA: TGTGCCAGCAGCTTGACAGAACAAGAGACCCAGTACTTC
CDR3: CASSLTEQETQYF

V: TRBV5-1
D: TRBD1
J: TRBJ2-3
size: NA
DNA: TGCGCCAGCAGCTTGGTTGGGACAGGGTACGCAGATACGCAGTATTTT
CDR3: CASSLVGTGYADTQYF